Below, 23 T cell receptor beta chains from the same sample are listed, as sequenced in a study of T cells in Graves' hyperthyroidism and ophthalmopathy. There were TCR beta CDR3 regions amplified from RNA transcripts. The HTBI primer set served for first-round RT-PCR of the TCR CDR3. TCRdb processed the multiplex PCR reads anew with MiXCR; each CDR3 protein has one entry. This table has roughly 380,000 distinct CDR3 sequences, about 13% appearing once. Sequencing used blood. The receptor set was obtained from a man younger than 40 with Graves' hyperthyroidism that later progressed to Graves' ophthalmopathy.

This clonotype was recorded many times. The chain joins TRBV20-1 to TRBJ2-7; TRBD1 agrees at 10 bases. The J segment lost 4 bases and the V segment lost 5 bases, leaving 5 bases of the junction unmatched. Germline V lookup: CDR1 DFQATT, CDR2 SNEGSKA (reference sequence). This CDR3 spans 13 amino acids. The CDR3 sequence: CSALDRGGYEQYF. CDR3 bases: TGCAGTGCTTTGGACAGGGGGGGATACGAGCAGTACTTC.

V is TRBV7-3 and J is TRBJ2-2; 8 bases align to TRBD2. The trim removed 1 base at V and 0 bases at J, leaving 1 base unmatched. The CDR3 consists of 16 residues. Germline V gene lookup returns CDR1 SGHTA and CDR2 FQGTGA. As DNA, the CDR3 is TGTGCCAGCAGCTTAATGGGACTAGCGAACACCGGGGAGCTGTTTTTT. As protein: CASSLMGLANTGELFF.

This clonotype was seen ten or more times. The V gene is TRBV20-1, the J gene TRBJ1-5; no reliable D call. Between the trimmed V and J ends, which lost 1 base and 2 bases, there was a span of 21 bases. Germline V gene data show CDR1 as DFQATT and CDR2 as SNEGSKA (reference sequence). The length of the CDR3 is 18 residues. The chain's CDR3 is CSARVEKLFPQGNQPQHF. CDR3 coding DNA: TGCAGTGCTAGAGTAGAAAAATTGTTTCCTCAGGGCAATCAGCCCCAGCATTTT.

This clonotype was seen repeatedly, ten times or more. V and J are TRBV6-1 and TRBJ1-2; the match to TRBD1 covers 8 bases. From germline, CDR1 is MNHNS and CDR2 SASEGT. The CDR3 loop spans 15 amino acids. V gave up 3 bases and J gave up 6 bases; unmatched junction bases: 9. The CDR3 DNA sequence: TGTGCCAGCAGTGACCGACAGGGGCCGCGTAATGGCTACACCTTC. Its protein product is CASSDRQGPRNGYTF.

V usage is TRBV27 and J usage is TRBJ2-2; D gene uncertain. Germline lookup yields CDR1 MNHEY and CDR2 SMNVEV (reference sequence). V was pared by 4 bases and J by 1 base, with 10 bases between. The CDR3 consists of 15 residues. The CDR3 DNA is TGTGCCAGCAGTTCCGGAGTACTGAACACCGGGGAGCTGTTTTTT. Translating gives CASSSGVLNTGELFF.

This clonotype was seen at least ten times. The V gene is TRBV30, the J gene TRBJ2-5; no definite D call. CDR1 GTSNPN and CDR2 SVGIG come from the germline V gene (reference sequence). The CDR3 sequence is 12 residues long. Trimming left V 2 bases short and J 7 bases short, with 11 bases between. CDR3 amino acids: CAWSTPLGTQYF. CDR3 bases: TGTGCCTGGAGTACCCCGTTGGGGACCCAGTACTTC.

This clonotype was seen only a few times. This chain joins TRBV24-1 and TRBJ2-3; 8 nucleotides align to TRBD2. CDR1 and CDR2 (germline): KGHDR, SFDVKD. The CDR3 totals 17 residues. The V gene end was trimmed by 4 bases and the J gene end by 4 bases; junction bases not matched to a gene: 12. In DNA, the CDR3 is TGTGCCACCAGTGAAGCCCGGGGGGGGGGGCTTTCAGATACGCAGTATTTT. Residues: CATSEARGGGLSDTQYF.

This chain uses TRBV12-3 or TRBV12-4 with TRBJ2-4; D gene ambiguous. This CDR3 spans 15 amino acids. The V and J ends lost 6 bases and 0 bases respectively, with 12 bases between them. CDR3 loop: CASSPDHLAKNIQYF. The CDR3 DNA reads TGTGCCAGCAGCCCAGATCATCTAGCCAAAAACATTCAGTACTTC.

This clonotype was seen more than once but under ten times. The chain joins TRBV5-1 to TRBJ2-2, with TRBD1 matching over 10 bases. With 3 bases clipped from V and 1 base from J, the junction kept 3 bases outside the gene matches. Germline CDR1 reads SGHRS; CDR2 reads YFSETQ. The CDR3 has 16 amino acids. CDR3 DNA sequence: TGCGCCAGCAGCTCGGACAGGGGGAAGAACACCGGGGAGCTGTTTTTT. It yields the protein CASSSDRGKNTGELFF.

This clonotype showed up just a few times. This sequence joins TRBV4-1 and TRBJ2-5; no clear D gene. The CDR3 is 16 residues long. Germline V lookup: CDR1 MGHRA, CDR2 YSYEKL. The V end was cut by 0 bases, the J end by 3 bases, with 14 bases between. The CDR3 bases are TGCGCCAGCAGCCAAGAATGGAACGTCGGAAAAGAGACCCAGTACTTC. It is translated as CASSQEWNVGKETQYF.

This clonotype was observed a few times. The chain uses TRBV30 and TRBJ2-3; D is unresolved. CDR1 is GTSNPN, CDR2 SVGIG, per germline (reference sequence). The CDR3 has 12 amino acids. V was shortened by 0 bases and J by 3 bases, with 4 bases between the two germline ends. CDR3 in amino acids: CAWSVGTDTQYF. The CDR3 DNA follows: TGTGCCTGGAGTGTAGGGACAGATACGCAGTATTTT.

This clonotype was seen repeatedly, ten times or more. The chain combines TRBV11-3 with TRBJ1-4; 7 bases agree with TRBD1. This CDR3 spans 15 amino acids. CDR1 is SGHNT, CDR2 YENEEA, per germline. The V and J ends lost 4 bases and 11 bases, in that order; junction bases with no gene match: 13. The DNA of the CDR3 is TGTGCCAGCAGCTGGAGGGACGGCTCACAGGGGAAACTGTTTTTT. The encoded protein is CASSWRDGSQGKLFF.

This clonotype was counted ten times or more. V and J are TRBV20-1 and TRBJ1-4, with D perhaps matching TRBD1 (5 bases). Between the trimmed V and J ends, which lost 3 bases and 3 bases, there was a span of 14 bases. This CDR3 is 15 amino acids long. Germline V lookup: CDR1 DFQATT, CDR2 SNEGSKA (reference sequence). CDR3 nucleotide sequence: TGCAGTGCTAGTACGGGGCTTGACCCTAATGAAAAACTGTTTTTT. Its protein product is CSASTGLDPNEKLFF.

The sample holds many counts of this clonotype. The chain carries TRBV2 and TRBJ2-1; D tentatively fits TRBD1 or TRBD2 (5 bases each). CDR1 and CDR2 from the germline V gene are SNHLY and FYNNEI. The CDR3 consists of 11 residues. The ends were cut back, 8 bases at V and 7 bases at J, with 9 bases in the middle. Here the CDR3 DNA reads TGTGCCAGCGGGGGAAGGAATGAGCAGTTCTTC. Residues: CASGGRNEQFF.

The sample holds many counts of this clonotype. This chain joins TRBV6-5 and TRBJ2-5; 7 bases are shared with TRBD2. V dropped 2 bases and J dropped 6; count of bases not matched to a gene: 9. The CDR3 is made up of 15 amino acids. CDR1 MNHEY and CDR2 SVGAGI come from the germline V gene. The CDR3 loop reads CASSYGWAGGKTQYF. CDR3 bases: TGTGCCAGCAGTTACGGTTGGGCCGGGGGGAAGACCCAGTACTTC.

This clonotype was seen a handful of times. The chain uses TRBV9 and TRBJ1-1; D is undetermined. The CDR3 covers 14 residues. In germline, CDR1 is SGDLS, CDR2 YYNGEE. V lost 3 bases and J lost 1, with 10 bases in between. The CDR3 nucleotides read TGTGCCAGCAGCGCGTCTAAGGGGAACACTGAAGCTTTCTTT. Encoded protein: CASSASKGNTEAFF.

To note about this clonotype: A read error may be the cause here, since a much bigger clone is one base away. The V gene is TRBV12-3 or TRBV12-4, the J gene TRBJ2-5, with D tentatively TRBD2 (5 bases). The CDR3 covers 13 residues. The V gene lost 6 bases and the J gene lost 4 bases, with 12 bases spanning the gap. CDR3 loop: CASSQFEGETQYF. CDR3 bases: TGTGCCAGCAGCCAATTTGAGGGAGAGACCCAGTACTTC.

This clonotype was found many times. V usage is TRBV11-2 and J usage is TRBJ2-7, with 7 bases fitting TRBD1. CDR1 and CDR2 (germline): SGHAT, FQNNGV. The V and J ends lost 0 bases and 3 bases, in that order; junction bases with no gene match: 5. The CDR3 consists of 15 residues. CDR3 sequence reads: CASSLEGDSYYEQYF. DNA for the CDR3: TGTGCCAGCAGCTTAGAGGGGGACAGTTACTACGAGCAGTACTTC.

The chain joins TRBV5-1 to TRBJ1-6; D might be TRBD1 (6 bases). Germline-derived CDR1 and CDR2 are SGHRS and YFSETQ. V was shortened by 5 bases and J by 8 bases, with 17 bases between the two germline ends. The CDR3 sequence is 15 residues long. The CDR3 bases are TGCGCCAGCAGACGAAATACAGGGCTGGATTCACCCCTCCACTTT. Translating it yields CASRRNTGLDSPLHF.

This clonotype was seen repeatedly, ten times or more. The gene calls are TRBV7-2 and TRBJ2-3; 7 nucleotides match TRBD2. The CDR3 sequence is 14 residues long. Looked up from germline, CDR1 is SGHTA and CDR2 is FQGNSA. V gave up 0 bases and J gave up 6 bases; unmatched junction bases: 3. CDR3 region: CASSLALRGDTQYF. The CDR3 nucleotides read TGTGCCAGCAGCTTAGCTCTGCGGGGGGATACGCAGTATTTT. Full variable domain (missing parts from reference TRBV7-2 and TRBJ2-3): GAGVSQSPSNKVTEKGKDVELRCDPISGHTALYWYRQSLGQGLEFLIYFQGNSAPDKSGLPSDRFSAERTGGSVSTLTIQRTQQEDSAVYLCASSLALRGDTQYFGPGTRLTVL.

This clonotype appeared a few times. The rearrangement joins TRBV28 to TRBJ1-3, with D perhaps matching TRBD1 (6 bases). CDR3 length equals 16 residues. Trimming stripped 1 base from V and 2 bases from J, with 12 bases between. Germline V CDR1 and CDR2: MDHEN, SYDVKM. CDR3 loop: CASSLLSGDPGNTIYF. The CDR3 DNA reads TGTGCCAGCAGTTTATTATCAGGGGATCCTGGAAACACCATATATTTT.

This clonotype came up many times. The chain joins TRBV6-1 to TRBJ2-3, with 9 bases aligning to TRBD2. The ends lost 5 bases at V and 1 base at J; junction bases unmatched: 7. Germline assignment: CDR1 MNHNS and CDR2 SASEGT. The CDR3 loop spans 16 amino acids. The CDR3 DNA reads as TGTGCCAGCAGTTATAGCGGGGGAAAGGGCACAGATACGCAGTATTTT. Encoded protein: CASSYSGGKGTDTQYF.

This clonotype came up many times. This sequence joins TRBV9 and TRBJ1-1; no clear D gene. Germline values: CDR1 SGDLS, CDR2 YYNGEE. The CDR3 loop spans 14 amino acids. The ends were cut back, 2 bases at V and 0 bases at J, with 8 bases in the middle. CDR3 nucleotides: TGTGCCAGCAGCGTCGGCAGAATGAACACTGAAGCTTTCTTT. Its protein is CASSVGRMNTEAFF.